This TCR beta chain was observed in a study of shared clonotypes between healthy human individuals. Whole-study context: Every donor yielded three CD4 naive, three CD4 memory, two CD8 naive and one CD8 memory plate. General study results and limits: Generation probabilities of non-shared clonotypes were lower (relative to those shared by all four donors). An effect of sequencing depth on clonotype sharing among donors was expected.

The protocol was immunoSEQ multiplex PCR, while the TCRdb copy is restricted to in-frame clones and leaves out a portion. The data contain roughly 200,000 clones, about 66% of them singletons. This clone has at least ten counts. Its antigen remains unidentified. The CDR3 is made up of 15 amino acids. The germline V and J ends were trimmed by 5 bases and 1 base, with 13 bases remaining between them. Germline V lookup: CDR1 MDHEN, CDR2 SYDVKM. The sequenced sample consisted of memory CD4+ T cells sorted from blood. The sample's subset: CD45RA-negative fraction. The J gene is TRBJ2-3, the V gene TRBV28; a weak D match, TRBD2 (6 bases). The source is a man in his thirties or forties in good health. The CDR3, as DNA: TGTGCCAGCAGTATAAGGGGAGGCGGCACAGATACGCAGTATTTT. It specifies CASSIRGGGTDTQYF. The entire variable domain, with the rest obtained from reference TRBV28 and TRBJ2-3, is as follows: DVKVTQSSRYLVKRTGEKVFLECVQDMDHENMFWYRQDPGLGLRLIYFSYDVKMKEKGDIPEGYSVSREKKERFSLILESASTNQTSMYLCASSIRGGGTDTQYFGPGTRLTVL.